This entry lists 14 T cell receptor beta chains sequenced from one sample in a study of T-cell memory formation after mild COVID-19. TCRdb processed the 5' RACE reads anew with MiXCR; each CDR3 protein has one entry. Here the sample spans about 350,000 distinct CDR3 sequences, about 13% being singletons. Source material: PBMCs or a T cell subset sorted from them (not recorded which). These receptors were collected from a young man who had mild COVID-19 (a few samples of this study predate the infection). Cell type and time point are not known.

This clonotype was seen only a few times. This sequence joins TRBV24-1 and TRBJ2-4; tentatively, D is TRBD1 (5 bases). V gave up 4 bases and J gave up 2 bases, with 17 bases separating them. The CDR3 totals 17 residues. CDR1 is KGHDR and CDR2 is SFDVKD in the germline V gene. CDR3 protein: CATSDGLNGATKNIQYF. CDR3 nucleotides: TGTGCCACCAGTGACGGCCTAAATGGGGCGACCAAAAACATTCAGTACTTC.

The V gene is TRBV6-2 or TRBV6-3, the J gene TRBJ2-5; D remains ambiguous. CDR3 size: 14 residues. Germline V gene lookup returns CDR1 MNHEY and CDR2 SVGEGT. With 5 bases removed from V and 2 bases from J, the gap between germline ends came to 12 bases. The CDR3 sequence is CASSPPQTQETQYF. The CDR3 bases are TGTGCCAGCAGTCCCCCCCAGACACAAGAGACCCAGTACTTC.

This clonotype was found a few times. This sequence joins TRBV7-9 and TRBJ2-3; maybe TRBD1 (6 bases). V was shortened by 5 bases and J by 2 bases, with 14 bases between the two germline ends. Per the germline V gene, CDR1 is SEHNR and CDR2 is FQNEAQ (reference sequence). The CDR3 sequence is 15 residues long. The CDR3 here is CASSNQGIITDTQYF. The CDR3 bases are TGTGCCAGCAGCAACCAGGGGATAATCACAGATACGCAGTATTTT.

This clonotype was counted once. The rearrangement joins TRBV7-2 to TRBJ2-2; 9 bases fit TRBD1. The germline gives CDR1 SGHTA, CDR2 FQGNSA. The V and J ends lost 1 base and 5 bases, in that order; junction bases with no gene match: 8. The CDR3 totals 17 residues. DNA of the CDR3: TGTGCCAGCAGCTTAGTGGGACAGGGAAGGAAGACCGGGGAGCTGTTTTTT. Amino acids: CASSLVGQGRKTGELFF.

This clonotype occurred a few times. CDR3: CASSAGGARGSYNEQFF. In DNA form, the CDR3 reads TGTGCCAGCAGCGCTGGGGGGGCCAGGGGATCCTACAATGAGCAGTTCTTC. The chain combines TRBV9 with TRBJ2-1; D possibly corresponds to TRBD2 (7 bases). CDR1 and CDR2 (germline): SGDLS, YYNGEE. The CDR3 sequence is 17 residues long. Trimming shortened V by 3 bases and J by 1 base, and 17 bases separated the two germline ends. The complete variable domain, with remaining parts taken from reference TRBV9 and TRBJ2-1, reads DSGVTQTPKHLITATGQRVTLRCSPRSGDLSVYWYQQSLDQGLQFLIQYYNGEERAKGNILERFSAQQFPDLHSELNLSSLELGDSALYFCASSAGGARGSYNEQFFGPGTRLTVL.

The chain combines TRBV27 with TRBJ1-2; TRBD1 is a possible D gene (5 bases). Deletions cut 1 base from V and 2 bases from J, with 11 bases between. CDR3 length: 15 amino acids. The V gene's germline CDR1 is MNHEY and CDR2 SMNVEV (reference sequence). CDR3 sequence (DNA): TGTGCCAGCAGTTTATTGCCAGGGATAAACTATGGCTACACCTTC. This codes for CASSLLPGINYGYTF.

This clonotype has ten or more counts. This CDR3 is CASTRAWGDTQYF. In nucleotides, the CDR3 is TGTGCCAGCACTAGGGCTTGGGGAGATACGCAGTATTTT. The chain carries TRBV12-3 or TRBV12-4 and TRBJ2-3; D call uncertain. The V gene lost 7 bases and the J gene lost 5 bases, with 13 bases spanning the gap. The CDR3 loop spans 13 amino acids.

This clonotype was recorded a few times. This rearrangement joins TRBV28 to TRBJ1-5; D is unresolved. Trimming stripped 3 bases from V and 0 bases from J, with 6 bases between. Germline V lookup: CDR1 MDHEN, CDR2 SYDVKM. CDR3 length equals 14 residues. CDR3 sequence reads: CASSLTYSNQPQHF. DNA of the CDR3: TGTGCCAGCAGTTTGACATATAGCAATCAGCCCCAGCATTTT.

CDR3 sequence: CASSLWRTSSDTQYF. The CDR3, as DNA: TGCGCCAGCAGCTTGTGGCGGACTAGTTCGGATACGCAGTATTTT. J is TRBJ2-3 and V is TRBV5-1; 7 bases map to TRBD2. The CDR3 length is 15 residues. V trimming: 1 base; J trimming: 6 bases; junction bases outside the gene matches: 8. Germline lookup yields CDR1 SGHRS and CDR2 YFSETQ.

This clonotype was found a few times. CDR3 residues: CASSLRDLQLGEQFF. CDR3 bases: TGTGCCAGCTCACTCCGGGACCTACAGCTAGGGGAGCAGTTCTTC. The rearrangement joins TRBV18 to TRBJ2-1, with D tentatively TRBD1 or TRBD2 (5 bases each). Germline V gives CDR1 KGHSH, CDR2 LQKENI. This CDR3 contains 15 residues. V lost 4 bases and J 10 bases, leaving 20 bases between the germline ends.

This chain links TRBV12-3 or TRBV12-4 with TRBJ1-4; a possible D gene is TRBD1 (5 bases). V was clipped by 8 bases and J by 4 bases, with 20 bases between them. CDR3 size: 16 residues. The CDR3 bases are TGTGCCAGCCATTCGGGACGGGGAAGTCATAATGAAAAACTGTTTTTT. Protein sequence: CASHSGRGSHNEKLFF.

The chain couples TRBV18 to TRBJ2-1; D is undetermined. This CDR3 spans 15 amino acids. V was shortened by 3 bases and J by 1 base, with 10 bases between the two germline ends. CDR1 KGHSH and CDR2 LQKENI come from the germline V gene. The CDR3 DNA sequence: TGTGCCAGCTCACCGTTGGGTAGTTCCTACAATGAGCAGTTCTTC. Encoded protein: CASSPLGSSYNEQFF.

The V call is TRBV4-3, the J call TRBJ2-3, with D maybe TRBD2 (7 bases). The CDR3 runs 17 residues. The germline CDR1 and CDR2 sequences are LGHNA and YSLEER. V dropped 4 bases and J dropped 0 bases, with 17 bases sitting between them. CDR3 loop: CASSREVSGGSTDTQYF. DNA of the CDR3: TGCGCCAGCAGCCGAGAAGTTTCGGGGGGCAGCACAGATACGCAGTATTTT.

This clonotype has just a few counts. The CDR3 loop reads CASSSLAGGWETQYF. The CDR3 region has the DNA TGTGCCAGCAGCTCGCTAGCGGGGGGATGGGAGACCCAGTACTTC. The V call is TRBV7-2, the J call TRBJ2-5, with 11 bases lining up with TRBD2. The CDR3 sequence is 15 residues long. Germline CDR1 SGHTA, CDR2 FQGNSA. V was pared by 4 bases and J by 5 bases, with 6 bases of the junction left unmatched.